The 9 T cell receptor beta chains listed next were all sequenced from one sample in a study of yellow fever vaccine responses in identical twins. TCRdb reprocessed the RT-PCR reads via MiXCR and lists one record per CDR3 protein. The sample consists of approximately 5,000 distinct CDR3 sequences, about three quarters of them appearing once. This specimen consisted of T cells from blood (PBMCs), unsorted or a sorted subset (not recorded which), obtained before or after yellow fever vaccination (not recorded which). All receptors come from a woman between 18 and 29 years old who received the yellow fever vaccine.

This chain uses TRBV5-6 with TRBJ2-2; D is possibly TRBD2 (5 bases). V lost 2 bases and J 1 base, leaving 9 bases between the germline ends. This CDR3 has 15 residues. The V gene's germline CDR1 is SGHDT and CDR2 YYEEEE. CDR3 sequence (DNA): TGTGCCAGCAGCTTTATCCGGGAGAACACCGGGGAGCTGTTTTTT. It yields the protein CASSFIRENTGELFF. Full variable domain (outside the CDR3, taken from reference TRBV5-6 and TRBJ2-2): DAGVTQSPTHLIKTRGQQVTLRCSPKSGHDTVSWYQQALGQGPQFIFQYYEEEERQRGNFPDRFSGHQFPNYSSELNVNALLLGDSALYLCASSFIRENTGELFFGEGSRLTVL.

The chain links TRBV6-2 or TRBV6-3 to TRBJ2-5; 9 bases map to TRBD1. Losses at the gene ends were 7 bases for V and 4 bases for J; bases not matched to a gene: 7. Germline V gene sequence: CDR1 MNHEY, CDR2 SVGEGT. The CDR3 runs to 14 residues. The CDR3 here is CASTLTGGGETQYF. In nucleotides, the CDR3 is TGTGCCAGCACATTAACAGGGGGCGGAGAGACCCAGTACTTC.

This CDR3 reads CSVGLAGEAEQFF. CDR3 DNA: TGCAGCGTTGGCTTAGCGGGAGAGGCTGAGCAGTTCTTC. The V call is TRBV29-1, the J call TRBJ2-1, with TRBD2 matching 9 bases. V was clipped by 4 bases and J by 9 bases; unmatched bases: 7. The CDR3 is made up of 13 amino acids. The germline gives CDR1 SQVTM, CDR2 ANQGSEA.

This chain uses TRBV11-1 with TRBJ1-1; TRBD1 is a possible D gene (5 bases). V was cut by 1 base and J by 3 bases, with 9 bases left in between. Germline V gives CDR1 SGHAT, CDR2 FQDESV (reference sequence). The CDR3 runs to 14 residues. This chain's CDR3 is CASSLVGEDTEAFF. CDR3 bases: TGTGCCAGCAGCTTAGTGGGGGAAGACACTGAAGCTTTCTTT.

CDR3 bases: TGTGCCAGCTCCCGGGGTACCTACGAGCAGTACTTC. Amino acid sequence: CASSRGTYEQYF. The chain links TRBV2 to TRBJ2-7; possible D gene TRBD2, 5 bases. CDR1 SNHLY and CDR2 FYNNEI come from the germline V gene. The V end was cut by 8 bases, the J end by 2 bases, with 10 bases between. The CDR3 covers 12 residues.

The genes are TRBV3-1 and TRBJ2-5; D gene unclear. Germline CDR1 reads LGHDT; CDR2 reads YNNKEL (reference sequence). With 6 bases removed from V and 5 bases from J, the gap between germline ends came to 16 bases. CDR3 size: 14 residues. Here the CDR3 DNA reads TGTGCCAGCAGTCCTCGACTTAGTAGGGAGACCCAGTACTTC. Protein product: CASSPRLSRETQYF.

The chain uses TRBV10-3 and TRBJ2-6; D not resolved. The V and J ends lost 4 bases and 2 bases respectively, with 21 bases between them. This CDR3 region has 19 residues. CDR1 ENHRY and CDR2 SYGVKD come from the germline V gene. The chain's CDR3 is CAISGWGQAGKAGANVLTF. The DNA for the CDR3 is TGTGCCATCAGTGGTTGGGGTCAAGCAGGTAAAGCTGGGGCCAACGTCCTGACTTTC.

J is TRBJ2-1 and V is TRBV11-3, with 8 bases fitting TRBD2. V shed 2 bases and J 5 bases; nucleotides not matched to a gene: 5. This CDR3 is built from 15 residues. CDR1 is SGHNT, CDR2 YENEEA, per germline. DNA of the CDR3: TGTGCCAGCAGCTTACGCGGGGGGTCTAACAATGAGCAGTTCTTC. Residues: CASSLRGGSNNEQFF.

The V gene is TRBV5-1, the J gene TRBJ2-1; 15 nucleotides line up with TRBD2. CDR1 is SGHRS, CDR2 YFSETQ, per germline. This CDR3 region has 16 residues. J lost 10 bases, V lost 3 bases, and 8 bases had no gene match. Here the CDR3 reads CASSSGGTSGGTEQFF. In nucleotides, the CDR3 is TGCGCCAGCAGCTCGGGAGGGACTAGCGGGGGGACGGAGCAGTTCTTC.